This T cell receptor beta chain was obtained from a study of T cells in Graves' hyperthyroidism and ophthalmopathy. From RNA transcripts, TCR beta CDR3 regions were amplified. With the HTBI primer set, the TCR CDR3 went through a first round of RT-PCR. MiXCR was run by TCRdb on the multiplex PCR reads, yielding one entry per CDR3 protein. The profile shows around 700,000 distinct CDR3 sequences, roughly a third of them singletons. CDR3 length: 14 amino acids. Germline V gene lookup returns CDR1 DFQATT and CDR2 SNEGSKA (reference sequence). Germline trimming cut 2 bases from V and 5 bases from J; bases unmatched to any gene: 7.

The source is a woman aged 40 to 50 with Graves' hyperthyroidism. Sequenced material: blood. The V call is TRBV20-1, the J call TRBJ2-7; TRBD1 matches at 9 bases. CDR3 amino acids: CSARPRRTGDEQYF. The DNA for the CDR3 is TGCAGTGCTAGACCCAGGCGGACAGGGGACGAGCAGTACTTC.